The 24 T cell receptor beta chains presented below share a single source sample, sequenced in a study of CD8+CD57+ T cells in acquired aplastic anemia. Patients chosen for sequencing had CD8+CD57+ cells that had expanded, as shown by flow cytometry. Genomic DNA, the template, was used for profiling of the TCR beta VDJ and CDR3. A single record per CDR3 protein comes from TCRdb applying MiXCR to the reads. The sample carries about 180,000 distinct CDR3 sequences, 55% to 65% recorded once. Specimen: sorted CD4+, CD8+, or CD8+CD57+ T cells (not recorded which) from PBMCs. Receptor source: a human donor with aplastic anemia.

This clonotype was found a few times. The rearrangement joins TRBV20-1 to TRBJ2-7; TRBD1 matches 9 bases. This CDR3 has 14 amino acids. After removal of 6 bases from V and 3 bases from J, the junction contained 9 bases not matched to a gene. Per the germline V gene, CDR1 is DFQATT and CDR2 is SNEGSKA (reference sequence). The chain's CDR3 is CSASPGQGIYEQYF. Here the CDR3 DNA reads TGCAGTGCGAGCCCGGGACAGGGAATCTACGAGCAGTACTTC.

This clonotype has more than one count but fewer than ten. This rearrangement joins TRBV20-1 to TRBJ1-5; the D is unclear. V was shortened by 6 bases and J by 5 bases, with 23 bases between the two germline ends. This CDR3 is 16 amino acids long. Germline V gives CDR1 DFQATT, CDR2 SNEGSKA (reference sequence). CDR3 sequence (DNA): TGCAGTGCCCTTCCCCCGGGCTCCACTCCCGATCAGCCCCAGCATTTT. It yields the protein CSALPPGSTPDQPQHF.

This chain uses TRBV19 with TRBJ1-5; D is unresolved. Trimming removed 3 bases from V and 5 bases from J, with 8 bases in between. The germline V gene encodes CDR1 LNHDA and CDR2 SQIVND (reference sequence). CDR3 length: 13 amino acids. The CDR3 bases are TGTGCCAGTAGTATGGCAGTTCATCAGCCCCAGCATTTT. It codes for CASSMAVHQPQHF.

V gene TRBV7-2 combines with J gene TRBJ2-3; TRBD1 matches at 9 bases. Unmatched junction bases numbered 9, after V lost 5 bases and J lost 9 bases. Germline-derived CDR1 and CDR2 are SGHTA and FQGNSA. The CDR3 totals 14 residues. The CDR3 loop reads CASSPRTGEDTQYF. The CDR3 region has the DNA TGTGCCAGCAGCCCACGGACAGGGGAGGACACGCAGTATTTT.

This chain joins TRBV9 and TRBJ1-4, with D maybe TRBD1 (6 bases). V was cut by 2 bases and J by 6 bases, with 14 bases left in between. Germline V gives CDR1 SGDLS, CDR2 YYNGEE. This CDR3 has 15 residues. The CDR3: CASSVDGRGHEKLFF. DNA for the CDR3: TGTGCCAGCAGCGTGGATGGGCGGGGGCATGAAAAACTGTTTTTT.

Ten or more counts support this clonotype. V and J are TRBV5-4 and TRBJ2-1, with D possibly being TRBD2 (7 bases). V shed 4 bases and J shed 4 bases, with 12 bases lying between them. This CDR3 is built from 14 residues. Looked up from germline, CDR1 is SGHNT and CDR2 is YYREEE (reference sequence). Written as DNA, the CDR3 is TGTGCCAGCAGCAGGGGGGGAGAATACAATGAGCAGTTCTTC. This translates into CASSRGGEYNEQFF.

In its sample, this clonotype was seen once. The V call is TRBV29-1, the J call TRBJ2-7; D may match TRBD1 or TRBD2 (5 bases each). The germline V gene encodes CDR1 SQVTM and CDR2 ANQGSEA. Trimming took off 6 bases at V and 3 bases at J, with 15 bases between the two ends. CDR3 size: 13 residues. CDR3 DNA: TGCAGCGTCAACCGGGACGGCAACTACGAGCAGTACTTC. This translates into CSVNRDGNYEQYF.

This clonotype was picked up one time. The chain uses TRBV7-9 and TRBJ2-7; 7 bases are shared with TRBD2. The V gene end was trimmed by 5 bases and the J gene end by 5 bases; junction bases not matched to a gene: 9. The CDR3 is 14 amino acids. CDR1 and CDR2 from the germline V gene are SEHNR and FQNEAQ (reference sequence). The CDR3 region is CASSQRAGTDEQYF. CDR3 DNA sequence: TGTGCCAGCAGCCAGAGAGCGGGAACAGACGAGCAGTACTTC.

The chain combines TRBV7-2 with TRBJ2-6; 8 nucleotides line up with TRBD1. Germline trimming cut 0 bases from V and 3 bases from J; bases unmatched to any gene: 7. The CDR3 is 18 residues long. The V gene's germline CDR1 is SGHTA and CDR2 FQGNSA. In DNA, the CDR3 is TGTGCCAGCAGCTTAGCTGCAGGGGGCTTAGGTGGGGCCAACGTCCTGACTTTC. Translated, it gives CASSLAAGGLGGANVLTF. Combining the CDR3 with reference TRBV7-2 and TRBJ2-6 gives the whole variable domain GAGVSQSPSNKVTEKGKDVELRCDPISGHTALYWYRQSLGQGLEFLIYFQGNSAPDKSGLPSDRFSAERTGGSVSTLTIQRTQQEDSAVYLCASSLAAGGLGGANVLTFGAGSRLTVL.

This clonotype has ten or more counts. The V and J genes are TRBV7-9 and TRBJ1-2; no clear D. CDR3 length equals 14 residues. Germline-derived CDR1 and CDR2 are SEHNR and FQNEAQ (reference sequence). Trimming took off 4 bases at V and 6 bases at J, with 15 bases between the two ends. For the CDR3, the DNA is TGTGCCAGCAGCTGGGCAGATTGGGAGGATGGCTACACCTTC. Translating gives CASSWADWEDGYTF.

The rearrangement links TRBV5-1 to TRBJ2-7; the match to TRBD1 covers 8 bases. V lost 9 bases, J lost 0 bases, and 17 bases stayed unmatched. In germline, CDR1 is SGHRS, CDR2 YFSETQ. This CDR3 contains 17 residues. The CDR3 DNA reads as TGCGCCATCGACAGGGGACCCCACTACATCCACTCCTACGAGCAGTACTTC. It yields the protein CAIDRGPHYIHSYEQYF.

This clonotype came up many times. Relative to the germline gene, one junction end is altered; a read error may explain this. The chain links TRBV19 to TRBJ2-1; tentative D call: TRBD1 (6 bases). The CDR3 consists of 14 residues. Germline V CDR1 and CDR2: LNHDA, SQIVND (reference sequence). The CDR3 spells CASRIGGPYNEQFF. In DNA form, the CDR3 reads TGTGCCAGTAGGATAGGGGGACCCTACAATGAGCAGTTCTTC.

This sequence joins TRBV6-1 and TRBJ1-2; D unclear. Trimming stripped 0 bases from V and 8 bases from J, with 16 bases between. The length of the CDR3 is 15 residues. Germline V gene sequence: CDR1 MNHNS, CDR2 SASEGT. CDR3 nucleotide sequence: TGTGCCAGCAGTGAAGCGCGGGTCAGATCGAAGGGCTACACCTTC. Amino acids: CASSEARVRSKGYTF.

Details on this clonotype: One end of the junction varies from germline; a read error may be responsible. The rearrangement links TRBV20-1 to TRBJ1-1; 7 nucleotides agree with TRBD1. The CDR3 has 15 amino acids. From germline, CDR1 is DFQATT and CDR2 SNEGSKA (reference sequence). Here the CDR3 reads CSAGDRVRMNTEAFF. The CDR3 DNA reads as TGCAGTGCTGGAGACAGGGTGAGGATGAACACTGAAGCTTTCTTT.

The chain joins TRBV7-2 to TRBJ1-1, with unresolved D. Germline V gene sequence: CDR1 SGHTA, CDR2 FQGNSA. V was trimmed by 2 bases and J by 7 bases, leaving 23 bases between them. There are 17 residues in the CDR3. The CDR3 is CASSLRPRSTSEIEAFF. The DNA of the CDR3 is TGTGCCAGCAGCTTACGCCCCAGGTCCACATCAGAAATTGAAGCTTTCTTT.

A remark on this clonotype: The CDR3 does not end in the conserved phenylalanine or tryptophan, so this is likely a read error. This sequence joins TRBV7-9 and TRBJ2-2; TRBD1 matches at 8 bases. Germline CDR1 reads SEHNR; CDR2 reads FQNEAQ (reference sequence). CDR3 length: 15 amino acids. Unmatched junction bases numbered 2, after V lost 4 bases and J lost 1 base. The CDR3 nucleotides read TGTGCCAGCAGCTCCGGGACAGGGAACACCGGGGAGCTGTTTCTT. Protein sequence: CASSSGTGNTGELFL.

The chain is built from TRBV15 and TRBJ2-2; 13 bases map to TRBD2. Germline trimming cut 7 bases from V and 10 bases from J; bases unmatched to any gene: 12. This CDR3 has 16 residues. Looked up from germline, CDR1 is LNHNV and CDR2 is YYDKDF (reference sequence). The CDR3 DNA sequence: TGTGCCACCATACTAGCGGGAGGGCCCGAGCCTCCGGAGCTGTTTTTT. The encoded protein is CATILAGGPEPPELFF.

The J gene is TRBJ2-5, the V gene TRBV6-1; D may be TRBD2 (5 bases). The germline V and J ends were trimmed by 7 bases and 5 bases, with 14 bases remaining between them. The CDR3 extends over 13 amino acids. CDR1 MNHNS and CDR2 SASEGT come from the germline V gene. CDR3 sequence (DNA): TGTGCCAGCAAGGTTGGACTGCGGGAGACCCAGTACTTC. Translated, it gives CASKVGLRETQYF.

V and J are TRBV7-8 and TRBJ2-7; TRBD2 might be the D (7 bases). CDR1 is SGHVS and CDR2 is FQNEAQ in the germline V gene. The V end lost 5 bases, the J end lost 3 bases, and 14 bases lay between the germline ends. CDR3 size: 14 residues. This CDR3 is CASSRAGQNYEQYF. In nucleotides, the CDR3 is TGTGCCAGCAGCCGAGCGGGACAAAACTACGAGCAGTACTTC. The variable domain in full, completed from reference TRBV7-8 and TRBJ2-7, reads GAGVSQSPRYKVAKRGQDVALRCDPISGHVSLFWYQQALGQGPEFLTYFQNEAQLDKSGLPSDRFFAERPEGSVSTLKIQRTQQEDSAVYLCASSRAGQNYEQYFGPGTRLTVT.

The chain links TRBV14 to TRBJ2-7; 15 bases map to TRBD2. The CDR3 runs to 18 residues. CDR1 and CDR2 (germline): SGHDN, FVKESK. Unmatched junction bases numbered 8, after V lost 3 bases and J lost 2 bases. Written as DNA, the CDR3 is TGTGCCAGCAGCCAGCGGACTAGCGGGGGGGCCACGCCCTACGAGCAGTACTTC. Translated, it gives CASSQRTSGGATPYEQYF.

The gene calls are TRBV27 and TRBJ2-7; unclear D gene. This CDR3 has 13 amino acids. V gave up 7 bases and J gave up 3 bases, with 13 bases separating them. The germline CDR1 and CDR2 sequences are MNHEY and SMNVEV (reference sequence). This CDR3 is CASMGSVSYEQYF. The CDR3 DNA sequence: TGTGCCAGCATGGGGTCGGTCAGCTACGAGCAGTACTTC.

The CDR3 loop reads CSARDLENEQYF. The CDR3 DNA sequence: TGCAGTGCTAGAGATTTAGAAAATGAGCAGTATTTT. The gene calls are TRBV20-1 and TRBJ2-3; D not certain. The germline V gene has CDR1 DFQATT and CDR2 SNEGSKA (reference sequence). The CDR3 is made up of 12 amino acids. Trimming removed 0 bases at V and 11 bases at J, with 12 bases between.

About this clonotype itself: The junction departs from germline at one end; a sequencing error may be responsible. This chain joins TRBV19 and TRBJ1-1; perhaps TRBD1 as D (5 bases). Germline V gives CDR1 LNHDA, CDR2 SQIVND (reference sequence). The CDR3 loop spans 13 amino acids. CDR3 residues: CASSSQGAIEASF. CDR3 DNA sequence: TGTGCCAGTAGTTCTCAAGGGGCGATTGAAGCTTCCTTT.

This chain joins TRBV15 and TRBJ2-2, with D tentatively TRBD2 (6 bases). CDR3 length: 15 amino acids. The germline V gene encodes CDR1 LNHNV and CDR2 YYDKDF (reference sequence). Trimming stripped 5 bases from V and 0 bases from J, with 10 bases between. The CDR3 spells CATSQGLSNTGELFF. The CDR3 nucleotides are TGTGCCACCAGCCAGGGACTCTCGAACACCGGGGAGCTGTTTTTT.